The 22 T cell receptor beta chains below all came from one sample that was sequenced in a study of T-cell memory formation after mild COVID-19. TCRdb re-derived calls from the 5' RACE reads in MiXCR, one entry per CDR3 protein. The sample includes around 200,000 distinct CDR3 sequences, around 25% seen only once; the top ten take about 10%. What was sequenced was PBMCs or a T cell subset sorted from them (not recorded which). These TCRs come from an adult woman who had mild COVID-19 (a few samples of this study predate the infection). Cell type and time point are not known.

In DNA, the CDR3 is TGTGCCAGCAGCTTAGATACTTTGGGGATTGGGGCTTTCTTT. It yields the protein CASSLDTLGIGAFF. The J gene is TRBJ1-1, the V gene TRBV7-8; no clear D gene. V gave up 1 base and J gave up 11 bases, with 17 bases separating them. Germline V CDR1 and CDR2: SGHVS, FQNEAQ. The CDR3 is 14 residues long.

In this sample, this clonotype turned up a few times. V is TRBV5-1 and J is TRBJ2-1; 12 bases align to TRBD1. The germline CDR1 and CDR2 sequences are SGHRS and YFSETQ. This CDR3 spans 14 amino acids. Germline trimming cut 3 bases from V and 8 bases from J; bases unmatched to any gene: 3. In DNA, the CDR3 is TGCGCCAGCAGCTCCGGGACAGGGGGCGATGAGCAGTTCTTC. Its translation is CASSSGTGGDEQFF. The variable domain in full, completed from reference TRBV5-1 and TRBJ2-1, reads KAGVTQTPRYLIKTRGQQVTLSCSPISGHRSVSWYQQTPGQGLQFLFEYFSETQRNKGNFPGRFSGRQFSNSRSEMNVSTLELGDSALYLCASSSGTGGDEQFFGPGTRLTVL.

This clonotype was seen only a few times. The gene calls are TRBV5-1 and TRBJ2-7; D remains ambiguous. CDR1 and CDR2 (germline): SGHRS, YFSETQ. The CDR3 sequence is 13 residues long. V was cut by 0 bases and J by 7 bases, with 11 bases left in between. The CDR3 DNA sequence: TGCGCCAGCAGCTTGGGGCCCATGAGGGAGCAGTACTTC. This translates into CASSLGPMREQYF.

This clonotype occurred once. The chain recombines TRBV10-3 with TRBJ1-5, with TRBD1 matching 8 bases. Per germline, CDR1 ENHRY and CDR2 SYGVKD. After removal of 10 bases from V and 0 bases from J, the junction contained 11 bases not matched to a gene. The CDR3 covers 16 residues. CDR3 residues: CATWTGKHNSNQPQHF. The CDR3 DNA follows: TGTGCCACATGGACAGGGAAGCACAATAGCAATCAGCCCCAGCATTTT.

The J gene is TRBJ2-1, the V gene TRBV20-1; D call uncertain. V was trimmed by 0 bases and J by 2 bases, leaving 11 bases between them. This CDR3 is 15 amino acids long. The V gene's germline CDR1 is DFQATT and CDR2 SNEGSKA (reference sequence). CDR3 sequence (DNA): TGCAGTGCTAGAGATCTTGACGGAGCCTACAATGAGCAGTTCTTC. Encoded protein: CSARDLDGAYNEQFF.

This clonotype was observed at least ten times. The chain links TRBV24-1 to TRBJ2-5; possibly TRBD2 for D (7 bases). Germline values: CDR1 KGHDR, CDR2 SFDVKD. The CDR3 sequence is 15 residues long. V was shortened by 3 bases and J by 5 bases, with 15 bases between the two germline ends. The CDR3 sequence is CATSDAGEGRETQYF. The CDR3 coding sequence is TGTGCCACCAGTGATGCAGGGGAGGGTCGGGAGACCCAGTACTTC.

The CDR3: CASSLSGVQGTQYF. In DNA, the CDR3 is TGTGCCAGCAGTTTATCGGGAGTCCAGGGGACCCAGTACTTC. The chain carries TRBV27 and TRBJ2-5; possibly TRBD1 or TRBD2 for D (5 bases each). The CDR3 loop spans 14 amino acids. Per the germline V gene, CDR1 is MNHEY and CDR2 is SMNVEV (reference sequence). Between the trimmed V and J ends, which lost 0 bases and 7 bases, there was a span of 12 bases.

V and J are TRBV19 and TRBJ1-1; 9 nucleotides align to TRBD1. Germline CDR1 LNHDA, CDR2 SQIVND (reference sequence). This CDR3 comprises 17 residues. With 5 bases clipped from V and 6 bases from J, the junction kept 16 bases outside the gene matches. The CDR3 DNA sequence: TGTGCCAGTAGTGCCCGAAGCGATTACAGGGGGCTGGCTGAAGCTTTCTTT. This sequence encodes CASSARSDYRGLAEAFF.

The chain couples TRBV27 to TRBJ2-2, with TRBD2 matching 12 bases. The J segment lost 4 bases and the V segment lost 8 bases, leaving 8 bases of the junction unmatched. Germline CDR1 MNHEY, CDR2 SMNVEV (reference sequence). The CDR3 length is 16 residues. CDR3 residues: CASQGLAGGSTGELFF. The CDR3 nucleotides are TGTGCCAGCCAGGGCCTAGCGGGAGGGAGCACCGGGGAGCTGTTTTTT.

The CDR3 is CASSRGGQGGTEAFF. The CDR3 bases are TGTGCCAGCAGTCGGGGGGGACAGGGGGGCACTGAAGCTTTCTTT. The chain joins TRBV6-5 to TRBJ1-1; TRBD1 aligns across 11 bases. V lost 5 bases and J lost 4; bases outside the gene matches: 6. The CDR3 sequence is 15 residues long. Germline V gene lookup returns CDR1 MNHEY and CDR2 SVGAGI.

In DNA form, the CDR3 reads TGTGCCAGCAGCTCGGGACTAGCGGGGGGACAAGAGACCCAGTACTTC. Its protein product is CASSSGLAGGQETQYF. V usage is TRBV7-9 and J usage is TRBJ2-5; 15 bases agree with TRBD2. Germline V gene data show CDR1 as SEHNR and CDR2 as FQNEAQ (reference sequence). The CDR3 loop spans 16 amino acids. V lost 4 bases to trimming and J lost 2 bases; unmatched junction nucleotides: 2.

This clonotype came up a few times. CDR3 in DNA: TGCGCCAGCAGCACACAGGGGGACCAGCCCCTCCACTTT. It codes for CASSTQGDQPLHF. This rearrangement joins TRBV5-1 to TRBJ1-6; 8 bases match TRBD1. Germline CDR1 and CDR2: SGHRS and YFSETQ. The CDR3 loop spans 13 amino acids. With V trimmed by 4 bases and J by 13 bases, 7 bases remained unmatched.

The table lists this clonotype with a few counts. The chain combines TRBV5-6 with TRBJ2-7, with TRBD1 matching over 8 bases. The CDR3 covers 15 residues. J lost 2 bases, V lost 3 bases, and 7 bases had no gene match. Germline V lookup: CDR1 SGHDT, CDR2 YYEEEE. The CDR3 loop reads CASSSPSDRAYEQYF. Here the CDR3 DNA reads TGTGCCAGCAGCTCCCCATCGGACAGGGCCTACGAGCAGTACTTC. Together with reference TRBV5-6 and TRBJ2-7, the CDR3 gives the full variable domain: DAGVTQSPTHLIKTRGQQVTLRCSPKSGHDTVSWYQQALGQGPQFIFQYYEEEERQRGNFPDRFSGHQFPNYSSELNVNALLLGDSALYLCASSSPSDRAYEQYFGPGTRLTVT.

In its sample, this clonotype was seen a few times. In DNA, the CDR3 is TGCGCCAGCAGCCAAGACGTAACCTACGAGCAGTACTTC. This encodes CASSQDVTYEQYF. V gene TRBV4-3 combines with J gene TRBJ2-7; D unclear. The CDR3 contains 13 residues. Trimming pared 0 bases from V and 2 bases from J, leaving 5 bases between. Germline V gives CDR1 LGHNA, CDR2 YSLEER.

This chain links TRBV24-1 with TRBJ2-3; TRBD2 matches at 12 bases. Trimming at V came to 4 bases and at J to 4 bases, leaving 8 bases not matched to a gene. The CDR3 has 17 amino acids. Germline CDR1 is KGHDR and CDR2 is SFDVKD. CDR3 bases: TGTGCCACCAGTGACTCGACTAGCGGGAGAGGGCCAGATACGCAGTATTTT. It is translated as CATSDSTSGRGPDTQYF.

The chain combines TRBV18 with TRBJ1-2, with D perhaps matching TRBD1 (5 bases). Germline CDR1 KGHSH, CDR2 LQKENI. There are 13 residues in the CDR3. Trimming took 3 bases from V and 6 from J, leaving 11 bases between them. The CDR3 DNA reads as TGTGCCAGCTCACCGGAACAGGAGCATGGCTACACCTTC. This gives the protein CASSPEQEHGYTF.

This clonotype was recorded many times. The chain recombines TRBV20-1 with TRBJ2-3; 9 bases line up with TRBD2. This CDR3 is built from 19 residues. Germline CDR1 DFQATT, CDR2 SNEGSKA (reference sequence). With 0 bases clipped from V and 4 bases from J, the junction kept 17 bases outside the gene matches. This CDR3 is CSARDFERGASTSSDTQYF. CDR3 DNA: TGCAGTGCTAGAGATTTCGAGCGGGGGGCCTCGACATCTTCAGATACGCAGTATTTT.

The chain has TRBV5-1 and TRBJ1-6; D is unresolved. The ends were cut back, 0 bases at V and 9 bases at J, with 13 bases in the middle. From germline, CDR1 is SGHRS and CDR2 YFSETQ. CDR3 size: 15 residues. CDR3 residues: CASSLADYAGSPLHF. CDR3 DNA: TGCGCCAGCAGCTTGGCCGATTATGCAGGTTCACCCCTCCACTTT.

This sequence joins TRBV3-2 and TRBJ2-7. TRBV3-2 is designated a pseudogene. The CDR3 sequence is 15 residues long. The CDR3 DNA is TGTGCCAGCAGCCAACGGACTAGCAGTTCCTACGAGCAGTACTTC. Translation gives CASSQRTSSSYEQYF.

The V gene is TRBV11-2, the J gene TRBJ1-4; D gene ambiguous. CDR1 is SGHAT and CDR2 is FQNNGV in the germline V gene. The CDR3 totals 14 residues. Trimming shortened V by 5 bases and J by 5 bases, and 12 bases separated the two germline ends. CDR3 sequence (DNA): TGTGCCAGCAGCGCTCGGGCCGGGAATGAAAAACTGTTTTTT. Translated: CASSARAGNEKLFF. Full variable domain (missing parts from reference TRBV11-2 and TRBJ1-4): EAGVAQSPRYKIIEKRQSVAFWCNPISGHATLYWYQQILGQGPKLLIQFQNNGVVDDSQLPKDRFSAERLKGVDSTLKIQPAKLEDSAVYLCASSARAGNEKLFFGSGTQLSVL.

This clonotype was seen only a few times. This chain uses TRBV7-9 with TRBJ2-7, with 9 bases that match TRBD1. The J segment lost 2 bases and the V segment lost 5 bases, leaving 13 bases of the junction unmatched. Germline CDR1 is SEHNR and CDR2 is FQNEAQ (reference sequence). The CDR3 length is 17 residues. CDR3 sequence reads: CASSPIKGQGRPYEQYF. CDR3 DNA sequence: TGTGCCAGCAGCCCAATCAAGGGACAGGGACGCCCCTACGAGCAGTACTTC. The full variable domain, rest sourced from reference TRBV7-9 and TRBJ2-7, is DTGVSQNPRHKITKRGQNVTFRCDPISEHNRLYWYRQTLGQGPEFLTYFQNEAQLEKSRLLSDRFSAERPKGSFSTLEIQRTEQGDSAMYLCASSPIKGQGRPYEQYFGPGTRLTVT.

The CDR3 sequence: CASSLDTQYF. CDR3 in DNA: TGTGCCAGCAGCTTAGATACGCAGTATTTT. This chain links TRBV7-9 with TRBJ2-3; D remains ambiguous. The CDR3 is 10 amino acids. The V end was cut by 1 base, the J end by 7 bases, with 0 bases between. Germline loops: CDR1 SEHNR, CDR2 FQNEAQ (reference sequence).